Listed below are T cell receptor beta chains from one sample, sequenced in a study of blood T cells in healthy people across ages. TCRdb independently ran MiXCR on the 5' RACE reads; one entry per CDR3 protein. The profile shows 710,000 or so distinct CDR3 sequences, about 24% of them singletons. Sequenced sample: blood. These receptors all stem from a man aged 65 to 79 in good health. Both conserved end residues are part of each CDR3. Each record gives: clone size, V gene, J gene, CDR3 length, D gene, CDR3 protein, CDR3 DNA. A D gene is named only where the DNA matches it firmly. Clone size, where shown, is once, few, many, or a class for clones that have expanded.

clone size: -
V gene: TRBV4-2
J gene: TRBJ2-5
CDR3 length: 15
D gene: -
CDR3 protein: CASSQEGQLQETQYF
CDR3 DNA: TGTGCCAGCAGCCAGGAGGGACAGCTCCAAGAGACCCAGTACTTC

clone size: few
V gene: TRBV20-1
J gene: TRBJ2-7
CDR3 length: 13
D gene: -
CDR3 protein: CSAIDKGLDEQYF
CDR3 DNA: TGCAGTGCCATTGACAAAGGTCTCGACGAGCAGTACTTC

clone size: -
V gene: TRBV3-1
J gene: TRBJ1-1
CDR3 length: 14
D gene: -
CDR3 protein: CASSQVGMGKEAFF
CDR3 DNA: TGTGCCAGCAGCCAAGTTGGGATGGGGAAAGAAGCTTTCTTT

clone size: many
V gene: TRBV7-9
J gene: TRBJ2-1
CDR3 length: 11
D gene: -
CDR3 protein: CASSSVDEQFF
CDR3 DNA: TGTGCCAGCAGCAGTGTCGATGAGCAGTTCTTC

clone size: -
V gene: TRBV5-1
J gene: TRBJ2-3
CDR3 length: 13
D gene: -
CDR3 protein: CASSLPSTDTQCF
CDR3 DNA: TGCGCCAGCAGCTTGCCCAGCACAGATACGCAGTGTTTT

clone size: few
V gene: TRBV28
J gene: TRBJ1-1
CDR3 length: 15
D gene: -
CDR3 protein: CASNSPGRMNTEAFF
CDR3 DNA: TGTGCCAGCAATTCTCCGGGACGGATGAACACTGAAGCTTTCTTT

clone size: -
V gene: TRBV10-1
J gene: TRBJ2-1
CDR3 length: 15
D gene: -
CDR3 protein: CASSEKAIGAGEQLF
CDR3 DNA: TGCGCCAGCAGCGAAAAGGCCATTGGGGCCGGTGAGCAGCTCTTC

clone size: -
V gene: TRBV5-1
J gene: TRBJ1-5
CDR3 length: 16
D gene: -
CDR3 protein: CASSLSGSGSNQPQHF
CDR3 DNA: TGCGCCAGCAGCTTGAGCGGCAGTGGGAGCAATCAGCCCCAGCATTTT

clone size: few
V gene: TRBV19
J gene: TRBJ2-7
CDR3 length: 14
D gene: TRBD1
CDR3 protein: CASSRDRAGYEQYF
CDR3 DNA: TGTGCCAGTAGTCGGGACAGGGCAGGCTACGAGCAGTACTTC

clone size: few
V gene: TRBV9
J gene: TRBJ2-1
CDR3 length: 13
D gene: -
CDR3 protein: CASSDNFGDEQFF
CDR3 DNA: TGTGCCAGCAGCGACAACTTTGGGGATGAGCAGTTCTTC

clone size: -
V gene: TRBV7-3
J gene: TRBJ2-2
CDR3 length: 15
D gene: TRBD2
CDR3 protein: CASSDKTSGNGELFF
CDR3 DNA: TGTGCCAGCAGCGATAAAACTAGCGGGAACGGGGAGCTGTTTTTT

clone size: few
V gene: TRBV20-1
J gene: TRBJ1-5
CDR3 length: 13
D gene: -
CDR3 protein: CSARGGRDWPQHF
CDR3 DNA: TGCAGTGCTAGAGGCGGGAGGGACTGGCCCCAGCATTTT

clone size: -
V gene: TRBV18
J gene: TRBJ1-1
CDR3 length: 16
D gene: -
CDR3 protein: CASSPAISQLNTEAFF
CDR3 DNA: TGTGCCAGCTCACCGGCGATCTCCCAGCTGAACACTGAAGCTTTCTTT

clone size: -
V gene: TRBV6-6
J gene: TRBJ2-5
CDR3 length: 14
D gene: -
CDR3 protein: CASSYSVGQETQYF
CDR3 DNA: TGTGCCAGCAGTTACTCCGTCGGCCAAGAGACCCAGTACTTC

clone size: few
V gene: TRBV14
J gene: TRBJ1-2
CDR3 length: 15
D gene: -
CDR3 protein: CASSPTTGFNYGYTF
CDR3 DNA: TGTGCCAGCAGCCCTACCACAGGCTTTAACTATGGCTACACCTTC

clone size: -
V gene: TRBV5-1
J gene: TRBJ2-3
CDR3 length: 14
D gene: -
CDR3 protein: CASSPGSAGDTQYF
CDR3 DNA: TGCGCCAGCAGCCCGGGCTCGGCGGGGGATACGCAGTATTTT

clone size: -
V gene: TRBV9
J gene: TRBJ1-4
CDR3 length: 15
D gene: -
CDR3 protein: CASSVGADHNEKLFF
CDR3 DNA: TGTGCCAGCAGCGTAGGGGCAGACCACAATGAAAAACTGTTTTTT

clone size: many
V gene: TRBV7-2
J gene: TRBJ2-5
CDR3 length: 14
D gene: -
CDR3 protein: CASRLAGIQETQYF
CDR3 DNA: TGTGCCAGCAGGCTAGCCGGGATTCAAGAGACCCAGTACTTC

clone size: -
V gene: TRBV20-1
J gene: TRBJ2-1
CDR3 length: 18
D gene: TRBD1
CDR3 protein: CSATPGTGLFGFTNEQFF
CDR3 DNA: TGCAGTGCTACACCCGGGACAGGGCTTTTCGGATTTACAAATGAGCAGTTCTTC

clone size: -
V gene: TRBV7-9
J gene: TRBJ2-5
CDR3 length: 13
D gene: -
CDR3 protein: CASRSSREETQYF
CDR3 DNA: TGTGCCAGCAGATCGTCCAGGGAAGAGACCCAGTACTTC

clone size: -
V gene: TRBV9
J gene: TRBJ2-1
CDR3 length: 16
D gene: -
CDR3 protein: CASSVAGGSSYNEQFF
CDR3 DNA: TGTGCCAGCAGCGTAGCTGGGGGGAGCTCCTACAATGAGCAGTTCTTC

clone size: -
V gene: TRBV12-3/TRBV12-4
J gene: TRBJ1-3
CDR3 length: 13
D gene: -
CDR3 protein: CASTGTSGNTIYF
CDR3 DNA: TGTGCCAGCACGGGGACTTCTGGAAACACCATATATTTT

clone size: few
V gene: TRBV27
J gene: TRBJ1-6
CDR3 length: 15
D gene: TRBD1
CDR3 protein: CASSMSTGRNSPLHF
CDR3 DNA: TGTGCCAGCAGTATGTCGACAGGGCGGAATTCACCCCTCCACTTT